These T cell receptor beta chains were read from a single sample in a study of T cells in Graves' hyperthyroidism and ophthalmopathy. Each CDR3 protein is one row after TCRdb ran MiXCR on the multiplex PCR reads. In the table there are hundreds of thousands of distinct CDR3 sequences, around 20% of which are singletons. Sequencing was carried out using blood. The receptors here all came from a man aged 30 to 39 with Graves' ophthalmopathy. The CDR3 runs from the conserved cysteine through the conserved F or W. D genes are given only for firm matches. Rows may omit the clone size; those that give it use once, few, many or a size class.

few	TRBD1	TRBV4-2	TRBJ1-1	TGTGCCAGCAGCCAAGGTGAGGGGGCGGACACTGAAGCTTTCTTT	CASSQGEGADTEAFF
few	.	TRBV6-5	TRBJ2-7	TGTGCCAGCAGTTACTTAGGGACATCGTGGGAGGAGCAGTACTTC	CASSYLGTSWEEQYF
.	.	TRBV7-2	TRBJ2-1	TGTGCCAGCAGTTATAGCCGGATCCCACACAATGAGCAGTTCTTC	CASSYSRIPHNEQFF
few	.	TRBV30	TRBJ2-5	TGTGCCCTCGGGCCCGGACAAGAGACCCAGTACTTC	CALGPGQETQYF
many	.	TRBV18	TRBJ2-5	TGTGCCAGCTCACCATACCAGGGGCCAAAAGAGACCCAGTACTTC	CASSPYQGPKETQYF
many	.	TRBV28	TRBJ1-1	TGTGCCAGCAGTTTGGGAGGGGCCGGGGCCACTGAAGCTTTCTTT	CASSLGGAGATEAFF
few	TRBD2	TRBV5-1	TRBJ2-3	TGCGCCAGCAGCTCCCCCGGCGGACTAGCGGGGACAGATACGCAGTATTTT	CASSSPGGLAGTDTQYF
many	TRBD1	TRBV9	TRBJ2-6	TGTGCCAGCAGCGCTCACAGGGGTGGGGCCAACGTCCTGACTTTC	CASSAHRGGANVLTF
.	.	TRBV28	TRBJ2-7	TGTGCCAGCAGCCCCAATGCAGGAGGTCCGTTCTACGAGCAGTACTTC	CASSPNAGGPFYEQYF
many	.	TRBV12-3/TRBV12-4	TRBJ2-2	TGTGCCAGCAGGACCGGGACTCAGAACACCGGGGAGCTGTTTTTT	CASRTGTQNTGELFF
few	.	TRBV30	TRBJ1-6	TGTGCCTGGACGGCCACCGCCGGACCCCTCCACTTT	CAWTATAGPLHF
.	TRBD1	TRBV9	TRBJ1-2	TGTGCCAGCAGTGGACAGGGAACTAACTATGGCTACACCTTC	CASSGQGTNYGYTF
few	TRBD2	TRBV11-2	TRBJ2-1	TGTGCCAGCAGCTTAGTTAGCGGGAGTATAAATGAGCAGTTCTTC	CASSLVSGSINEQFF
many	TRBD1	TRBV28	TRBJ2-7	TGTGCCAGCAGTTTAAGGGACAGGGGGCTGTACGAGCAGTACTTC	CASSLRDRGLYEQYF
once	.	TRBV27	TRBJ2-1	TGTGCCAGCAGTTTAGGGGGTGGCAGGGGTTACAATGAGCAGTTCTTC	CASSLGGGRGYNEQFF
many	.	TRBV6-1	TRBJ1-3	TGTGCCAGCAGTGAGCTCGGCAGTGGAAACACCATATATTTT	CASSELGSGNTIYF
many	.	TRBV7-2	TRBJ2-3	TGTGCCAGCAGCTTAATCCACACAGATACGCAGTATTTT	CASSLIHTDTQYF
many	.	TRBV12-3/TRBV12-4	TRBJ2-5	TGTGCCAGCCGGAGGGGGCAGGGCCAAGAGACCCAGTACTTC	CASRRGQGQETQYF
few	TRBD1	TRBV19	TRBJ1-5	TGTGCCAGTAGTATTTGGCCAGGGGGTGATCAGCCCCAGCATTTT	CASSIWPGGDQPQHF
few	.	TRBV20-1	TRBJ2-1	TGCAGTGTTCCGTCATCTGGCTACAATGAGCAGTTCTTC	CSVPSSGYNEQFF
.	TRBD1	TRBV4-3	TRBJ2-7	TGCGCCAGCAGCCAGGAAAGGACAGGGAGAGCCTACGAGCAGTACTTC	CASSQERTGRAYEQYF
.	.	TRBV7-9	TRBJ2-7	TGTGCCAGCACCCGGGGGCTTGACGAGCAGTACTTC	CASTRGLDEQYF
.	TRBD1	TRBV6-1	TRBJ2-4	TGTGCCAGCAGTCGAAGTCGACAGGGTTTAGCCAAAAACATTCAGTACTTC	CASSRSRQGLAKNIQYF
.	.	TRBV20-1	TRBJ1-5	TGCAGTGCTAGAGAAGGAGGCAGGCAGATGTATAGCAATCAGCCCGAGCATTTT	CSAREGGRQMYSNQPEHF
few	.	TRBV7-9	TRBJ2-5	TGTGCCAGCAGCTCCCGGACAGCCCCGGCGACCCAGTACTTC	CASSSRTAPATQYF
few	.	TRBV6-1	TRBJ2-1	TGTGCCAGCATTCTGACCGGACACCCGTACAATGAGCAGTTCTTC	CASILTGHPYNEQFF
.	TRBD1	TRBV7-2	TRBJ1-2	TGTGCCAGCAGCCTACGCAATACAGGGGATGGCTACACCTTC	CASSLRNTGDGYTF
.	.	TRBV18	TRBJ1-2	TGTGCCAGCTCACCTCCGCAGCGCTATGGTGGCTACACCTTC	CASSPPQRYGGYTF
many	TRBD2	TRBV7-9	TRBJ2-1	TGTGCCAGCAGCAGGACTAGCGGGATTTACAATGAGCAGTTCTTC	CASSRTSGIYNEQFF
once	TRBD2	TRBV20-1	TRBJ2-1	TGCAGTCACCCGAGCGGGAGGGTGGGGGATGAGCAGTTCTTC	CSHPSGRVGDEQFF
.	.	TRBV20-1	TRBJ1-1	TGCAGTGCTAGCATTTTGGCTACCCTAAACACTGAAGCTTTCTTT	CSASILATLNTEAFF
.	.	TRBV27	TRBJ1-4	TGTGCCAGCAGCTCGGAATGGGGGGGAGAAAAACTGTTTTTT	CASSSEWGGEKLFF
many	.	TRBV7-9	TRBJ1-1	TGTGCCAGCAGCGTTGGGCCTACAGTTAACACTGAAGCTTTCTTT	CASSVGPTVNTEAFF
few	TRBD2	TRBV7-2	TRBJ2-3	TGTGCCAGCAGCGCTGATGTAGCGGGAGGGCCGAAGTATTTT	CASSADVAGGPKYF
few	TRBD2	TRBV3-1	TRBJ2-5	TGTGCCAGCAGCTCTGACCCCCGGGAGGGCCAGGAGACCCAGTACTTC	CASSSDPREGQETQYF
few	TRBD2	TRBV10-3	TRBJ2-1	TGTGCCATCAGTGAGACCTGGACTAGCGGGACCAATGAGCAGTTCTTC	CAISETWTSGTNEQFF
.	.	TRBV6-1	TRBJ1-1	TGTGCCAGCAGTATCGGACAGCTTGAAGCTTTCTTT	CASSIGQLEAFF
many	.	TRBV20-1	TRBJ2-7	TGCAGTGCTAGAGATCTGGGCAGAACCTACGAGCAGTACTTC	CSARDLGRTYEQYF
.	.	TRBV28	TRBJ1-5	TGTGCCAGCAGTTCCTTCTCGGACCGTCTTGGGCAGCCCCAGCATTTT	CASSSFSDRLGQPQHF
many	.	TRBV30	TRBJ1-2	TGTGCCTGGAGTGTACCCTCTTGGGACTTCGGCTACACCTTC	CAWSVPSWDFGYTF
.	.	TRBV2	TRBJ1-3	TGTGCCAGCACGGGGGGAACTGGAAACACCATATATTTT	CASTGGTGNTIYF
many	.	TRBV28	TRBJ1-5	TGTGCCAGCAGTTTCATAAGCAGGTCTAAGGCGCCCCAGCATTTT	CASSFISRSKAPQHF